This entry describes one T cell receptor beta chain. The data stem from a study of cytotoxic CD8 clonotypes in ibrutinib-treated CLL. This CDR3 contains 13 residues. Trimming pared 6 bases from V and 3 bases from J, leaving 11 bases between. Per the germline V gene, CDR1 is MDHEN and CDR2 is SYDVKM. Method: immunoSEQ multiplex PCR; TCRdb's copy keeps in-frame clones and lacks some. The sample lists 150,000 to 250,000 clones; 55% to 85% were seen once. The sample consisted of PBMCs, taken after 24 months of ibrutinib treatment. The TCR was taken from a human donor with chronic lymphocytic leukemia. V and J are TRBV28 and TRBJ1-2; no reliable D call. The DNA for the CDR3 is TGTGCCAGCAGGTTTAGGCCGCACTATGGCTACACCTTC. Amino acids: CASRFRPHYGYTF.